Listed here are 2 T cell receptor beta chains from one sample, sequenced in a study of human T cells and chemical hapten exposure. Time point in this sample: pre-sensitization, week 0. Specified treatment: therapeutic diphenylcyclopropenone sensitization with weekly scalp DPC. Via MiXCR, TCRdb re-called the RACE reads, giving one row per CDR3 protein. The data contain tens of thousands of distinct CDR3 sequences, roughly 7.6% of them singletons. Source: whole blood, taken in connection with sensitization to the hapten diphenylcyclopropenone (DPC). These receptors were taken from a woman aged 50 to 60 with alopecia areata. Some clones in this sample may be carry-over from other donors' samples.

In nucleotides, the CDR3 is TGTGCCAGCAGCTCCGGGAGTGGCGGCACAGATACGCAGTATTTT. Translation: CASSSGSGGTDTQYF. The chain joins TRBV9 to TRBJ2-3; the D gene is possibly TRBD2 (6 bases). CDR3 length: 15 amino acids. CDR1 and CDR2 (germline): SGDLS, YYNGEE. V was cut by 4 bases and J by 1 base, with 13 bases left in between.

This clonotype occurred many times. The chain carries TRBV29-1 and TRBJ2-2; TRBD2 matches at 10 bases. V was pared by 5 bases and J by 1 base, with 10 bases of the junction left unmatched. CDR3 length: 17 amino acids. Looked up from germline, CDR1 is SQVTM and CDR2 is ANQGSEA. CDR3: CSVKASGSPMNTGELFF. In nucleotides, the CDR3 is TGCAGCGTTAAAGCTAGCGGGAGTCCTATGAACACCGGGGAGCTGTTTTTT.